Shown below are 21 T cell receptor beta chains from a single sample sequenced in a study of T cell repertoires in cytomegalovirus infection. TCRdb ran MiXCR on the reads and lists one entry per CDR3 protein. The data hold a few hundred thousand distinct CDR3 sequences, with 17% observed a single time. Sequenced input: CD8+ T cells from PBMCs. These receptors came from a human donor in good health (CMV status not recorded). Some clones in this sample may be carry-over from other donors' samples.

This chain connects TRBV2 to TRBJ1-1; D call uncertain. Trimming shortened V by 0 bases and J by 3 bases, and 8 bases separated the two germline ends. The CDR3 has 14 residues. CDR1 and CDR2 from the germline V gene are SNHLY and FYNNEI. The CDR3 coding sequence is TGTGCCAGCAGTGAAGCACCTTTGGACACTGAAGCTTTCTTT. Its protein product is CASSEAPLDTEAFF.

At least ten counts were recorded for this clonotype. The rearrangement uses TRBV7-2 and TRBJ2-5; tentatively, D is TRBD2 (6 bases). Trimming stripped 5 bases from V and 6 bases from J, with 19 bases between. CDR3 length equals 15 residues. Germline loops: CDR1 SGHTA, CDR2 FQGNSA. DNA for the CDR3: TGTGCCAGCAGCCCCGAAGGAGGGAGATTGAAGACCCAGTACTTC. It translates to CASSPEGGRLKTQYF.

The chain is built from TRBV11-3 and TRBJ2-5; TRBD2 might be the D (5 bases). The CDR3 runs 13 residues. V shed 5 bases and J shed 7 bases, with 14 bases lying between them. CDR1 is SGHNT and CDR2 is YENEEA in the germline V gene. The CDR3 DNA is TGTGCCAGCAGCCGGAGCGGAGAGTGGACCCAGTACTTC. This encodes CASSRSGEWTQYF.

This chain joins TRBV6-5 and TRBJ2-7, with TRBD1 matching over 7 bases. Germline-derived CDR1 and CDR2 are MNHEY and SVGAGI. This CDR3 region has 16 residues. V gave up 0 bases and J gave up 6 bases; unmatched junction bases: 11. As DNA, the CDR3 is TGTGCCAGCAGTTACTCTCGAGAGACAGGGCTGGGCGAGCAGTACTTC. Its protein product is CASSYSRETGLGEQYF.

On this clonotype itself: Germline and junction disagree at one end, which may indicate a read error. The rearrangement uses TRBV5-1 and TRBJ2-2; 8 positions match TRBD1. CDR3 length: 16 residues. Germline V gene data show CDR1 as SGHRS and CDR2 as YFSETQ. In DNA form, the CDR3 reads TGCGCCAGCAGCCTAGGACAGGGCCTCACCACCAGGGAGCTGTTTTTT. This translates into CASSLGQGLTTRELFF.

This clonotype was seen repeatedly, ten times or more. The CDR3 region is CASSVGDSGRAQYF. The CDR3 nucleotides are TGTGCCAGCAGCGTAGGAGACTCCGGGAGAGCGCAGTATTTT. The chain employs TRBV7-9 and TRBJ2-3; maybe TRBD2 (6 bases). This CDR3 has 14 residues. Germline CDR1 and CDR2: SEHNR and FQNEAQ (reference sequence). V shed 5 bases and J shed 10 bases, with 19 bases lying between them.

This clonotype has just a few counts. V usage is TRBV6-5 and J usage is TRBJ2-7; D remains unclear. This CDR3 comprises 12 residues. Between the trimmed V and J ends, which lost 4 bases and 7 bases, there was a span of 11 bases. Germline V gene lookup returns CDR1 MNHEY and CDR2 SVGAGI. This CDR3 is CASSSDLLEQYF. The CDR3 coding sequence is TGTGCCAGCAGTTCCGACCTGCTGGAGCAGTACTTC.

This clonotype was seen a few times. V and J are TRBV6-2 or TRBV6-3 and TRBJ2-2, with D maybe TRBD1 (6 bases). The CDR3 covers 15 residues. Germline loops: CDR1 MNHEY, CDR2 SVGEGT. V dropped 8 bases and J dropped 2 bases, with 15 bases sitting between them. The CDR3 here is CASGTTGPNTGELFF. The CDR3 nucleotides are TGTGCCAGCGGAACGACAGGTCCTAACACCGGGGAGCTGTTTTTT.

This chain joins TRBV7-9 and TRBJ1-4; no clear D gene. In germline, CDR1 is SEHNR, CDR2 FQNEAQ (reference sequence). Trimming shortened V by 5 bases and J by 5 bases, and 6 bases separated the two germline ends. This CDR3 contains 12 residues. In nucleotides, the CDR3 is TGTGCCAGCAGCGACCAAAATGAAAAACTGTTTTTT. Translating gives CASSDQNEKLFF. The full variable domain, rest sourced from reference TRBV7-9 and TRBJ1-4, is DTGVSQNPRHKITKRGQNVTFRCDPISEHNRLYWYRQTLGQGPEFLTYFQNEAQLEKSRLLSDRFSAERPKGSFSTLEIQRTEQGDSAMYLCASSDQNEKLFFGSGTQLSVL.

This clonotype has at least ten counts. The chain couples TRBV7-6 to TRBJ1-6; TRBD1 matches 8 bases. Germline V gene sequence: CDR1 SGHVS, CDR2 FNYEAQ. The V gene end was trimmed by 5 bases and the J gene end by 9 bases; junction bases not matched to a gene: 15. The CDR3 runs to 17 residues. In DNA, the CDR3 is TGTGCCAGCAGCCCTGGACAGGGAGGGTTGTACGGTTCACCCCTCCACTTT. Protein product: CASSPGQGGLYGSPLHF.

CDR3 nucleotide sequence: TGTGCCAGCAGTTTATATTCGGGAGGGAGGACTGAAGCTTTCTTT. This sequence encodes CASSLYSGGRTEAFF. The gene calls are TRBV27 and TRBJ1-1, with unresolved D. V was shortened by 1 base and J by 5 bases, with 14 bases between the two germline ends. The germline V gene has CDR1 MNHEY and CDR2 SMNVEV (reference sequence). The CDR3 has 15 amino acids.

The CDR3 loop is CASSFPSGGGYNEQFF. CDR3 sequence (DNA): TGTGCCAGCAGTTTCCCCAGCGGGGGGGGATACAATGAGCAGTTCTTC. This chain uses TRBV28 with TRBJ2-1, with 10 bases aligning to TRBD2. V trimming: 3 bases; J trimming: 4 bases; junction bases outside the gene matches: 6. Germline-derived CDR1 and CDR2 are MDHEN and SYDVKM. The CDR3 length is 16 residues.

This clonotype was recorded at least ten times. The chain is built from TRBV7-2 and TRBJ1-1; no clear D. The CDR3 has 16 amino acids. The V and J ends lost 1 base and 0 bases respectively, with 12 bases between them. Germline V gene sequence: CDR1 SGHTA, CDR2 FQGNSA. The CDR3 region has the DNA TGTGCCAGCAGCTTAGGCTACTATAGGGTGAACACTGAAGCTTTCTTT. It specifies CASSLGYYRVNTEAFF.

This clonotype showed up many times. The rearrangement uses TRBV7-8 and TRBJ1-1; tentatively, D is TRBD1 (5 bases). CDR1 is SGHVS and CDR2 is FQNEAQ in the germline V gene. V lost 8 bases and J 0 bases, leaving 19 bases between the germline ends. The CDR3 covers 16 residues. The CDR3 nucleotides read TGTGCCAGCGACAGAAGTGTTAGCAGGATGAACACTGAAGCTTTCTTT. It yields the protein CASDRSVSRMNTEAFF.

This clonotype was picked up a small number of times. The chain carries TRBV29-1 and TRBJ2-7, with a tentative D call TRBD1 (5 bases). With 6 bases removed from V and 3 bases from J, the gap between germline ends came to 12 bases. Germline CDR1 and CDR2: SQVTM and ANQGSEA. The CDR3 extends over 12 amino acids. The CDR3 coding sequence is TGCAGCGTGGCACCCCAGGGCTACGAGCAGTACTTC. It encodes CSVAPQGYEQYF.

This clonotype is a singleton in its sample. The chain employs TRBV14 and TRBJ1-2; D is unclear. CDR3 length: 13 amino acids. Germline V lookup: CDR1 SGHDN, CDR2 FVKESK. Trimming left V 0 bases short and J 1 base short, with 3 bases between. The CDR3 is CASSQESNYGYTF. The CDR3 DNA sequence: TGTGCCAGCAGCCAAGAGAGTAACTATGGCTACACCTTC.

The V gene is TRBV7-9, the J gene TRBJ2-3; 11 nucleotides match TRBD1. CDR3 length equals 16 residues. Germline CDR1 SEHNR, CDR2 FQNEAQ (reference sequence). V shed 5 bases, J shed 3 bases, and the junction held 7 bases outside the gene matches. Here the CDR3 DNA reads TGTGCCAGCAGCCCGCCGGACAGGGGGCAGACAGATACGCAGTATTTT. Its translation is CASSPPDRGQTDTQYF.

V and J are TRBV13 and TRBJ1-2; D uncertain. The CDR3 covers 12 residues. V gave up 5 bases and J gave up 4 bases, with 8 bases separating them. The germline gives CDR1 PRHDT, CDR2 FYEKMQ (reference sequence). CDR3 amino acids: CASSAGSYGYTF. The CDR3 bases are TGTGCCAGCAGCGCCGGGAGCTATGGCTACACCTTC.

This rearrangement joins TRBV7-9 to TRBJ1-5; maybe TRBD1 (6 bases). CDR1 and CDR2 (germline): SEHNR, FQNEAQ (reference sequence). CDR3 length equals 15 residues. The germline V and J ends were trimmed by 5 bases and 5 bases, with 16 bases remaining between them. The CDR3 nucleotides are TGTGCCAGCAGCCCCATTGGGGGGGCTGATCAGCCCCAGCATTTT. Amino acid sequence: CASSPIGGADQPQHF.

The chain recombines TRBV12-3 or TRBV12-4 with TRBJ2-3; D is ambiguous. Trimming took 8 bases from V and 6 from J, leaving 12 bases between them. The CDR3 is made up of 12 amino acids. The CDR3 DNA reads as TGTGCCAGCTCGAGCCCGGGCGATACGCAGTATTTT. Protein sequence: CASSSPGDTQYF.

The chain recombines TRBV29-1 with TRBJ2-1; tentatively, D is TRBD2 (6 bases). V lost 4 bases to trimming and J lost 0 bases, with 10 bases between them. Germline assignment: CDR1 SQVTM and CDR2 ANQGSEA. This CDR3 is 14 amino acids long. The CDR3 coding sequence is TGCAGCGTTGTTGCGGGGAGCTCCTACAATGAGCAGTTCTTC. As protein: CSVVAGSSYNEQFF.